A selection of T cell receptor beta chains follows, all from one sample in a study of shared clonotypes between healthy human individuals. TCRdb's copy holds only in-frame clones and misses some; the assay was immunoSEQ multiplex PCR. The top ten hold roughly 13% of the sample, which has around 430,000 clones, 70% to 80% seen once. The source material was PBMCs. The source of these receptors is a woman between 35 and 50 years old in good health. Some clones in this sample may be carry-over from other donors' samples. CDR3s include the opening cysteine and the closing phenylalanine or tryptophan.

V gene,J gene,CDR3 protein
TRBV5-4,TRBJ2-1,CASPSGASNEQFF
TRBV5-4,TRBJ1-3,CASSLEAANTIYF
TRBV19,TRBJ2-3,CASSTGIAGVTDTQYF
TRBV19,TRBJ2-5,CASSIDSGTETQYF
TRBV27,TRBJ2-7,CASSLRGPPPPSYEQYF
TRBV5-1,TRBJ2-1,CASSLTPSGSSYNEQFF
TRBV7-7,TRBJ2-3,CASSLGGSVTDTQYF
TRBV28,TRBJ2-3,CASRPTTDTQYF
TRBV7-9,TRBJ1-6,CASNGQDNSPLHF
TRBV7-2,TRBJ2-5,CASSFFGPQETQYF
TRBV7-3,TRBJ2-6,CASSPPPTGVSGANVLTF
TRBV7-9,TRBJ2-5,CASSPQRETQYF
TRBV28,TRBJ2-2,CASTLAGEGTGVNTGELFF
TRBV5-1,TRBJ2-2,CASSLVPGAGTGELFF
TRBV2,TRBJ1-2,CASSEVRIHYGYTF
TRBV10-1,TRBJ2-7,CASNQRNPLGYEQYF
TRBV20-1,TRBJ1-2,CSARATGGYTF
TRBV2,TRBJ2-5,CASSARTSDGSQYF
TRBV11-2,TRBJ2-3,CASSLVGYHTDTQYF
TRBV11-2,TRBJ1-2,CASSLAIGLDYGYTF
TRBV4-1,TRBJ1-6,CASSQRTGRDNSPLHF
TRBV28,TRBJ2-1,CASSLGTSGSLEQFF
TRBV7-8,TRBJ2-2,CASSLGDRVNTGELFF
TRBV30,TRBJ1-2,CAWSQGVNYGYTF
TRBV28,TRBJ2-1,CASGASWGDEQFF
TRBV7-9,TRBJ2-1,CASSLAAAAYNEQFF
TRBV5-6,TRBJ2-1,CASQPGQGYNEQFF
TRBV10-3,TRBJ1-5,CAISGGQLLSSNQPQHF
TRBV15,TRBJ2-7,CATSRDVYEQYF
TRBV18,TRBJ1-4,CASSPPKTGTGDPRNEKLFF
TRBV30,-,CAWKRGLAGLSSYEQYF
TRBV7-2,TRBJ2-7,CASSFLAGGRYEQYF
TRBV28,TRBJ2-7,CASSWLGQGSGEQYF